Each of the 26 T cell receptor beta chains below was sequenced from the same sample in a study of vaccination and CD4 T cells after COVID-19 (dated by TCRdb to the early 2020s). To prepare the library, PCR was applied. The instrument given in TCRdb is Illumina iSeq 100. At the Johns Hopkins FTIC core, DNA from the cultured CD4+ T cells underwent TCR sequencing with the Oncomine TCR Beta short-read assay. TCRdb reprocessing: public reads trimmed at Q25 with fastp, clones called with MiXCR, in-frame beta chains kept. Rows with a matching CDR3 protein are joined into one entry that keeps the most common DNA and genes. Across this sample there are thousands of distinct CDR3 sequences, with around two fifths seen only once. The top ten hold 15% to 20% of the sample. Their target antigens are unknown. In the paper's terms, the treatment or condition label means: roughly ten-day PBMC culture with coronavirus spike peptide pools or control peptides (ViraFEST assay). CD4+ T cells from unexposed donors were collected before the COVID-19 pandemic (2011-2018).

The sample consisted of CD4+ T cells from blood, cultured in vitro. Receptors were obtained from a human donor in good health.

The chain combines TRBV19 with TRBJ2-1; D possibly uses TRBD1 or TRBD2 (5 bases each). Trimming took 3 bases from V and 4 from J, leaving 13 bases between them. Per the germline V gene, CDR1 is LNHDA and CDR2 is SQIVND (reference sequence). The CDR3 is 15 residues long. CDR3 protein: CASSMGREIYNEQFF. CDR3 in DNA: TGTGCCAGTAGTATGGGACGGGAAATTTACAATGAGCAGTTCTTC.

The CDR3 bases are TGCAGTGCTAGAGATATGGCGGGAGGGAGGTACGAGCAGTACTTC. It translates to CSARDMAGGRYEQYF. The rearrangement joins TRBV20-1 to TRBJ2-7; TRBD2 agrees at 9 bases. CDR1 and CDR2 (germline): DFQATT, SNEGSKA (reference sequence). This CDR3 is built from 15 residues. V dropped 0 bases and J dropped 4; count of bases not matched to a gene: 7.

This clonotype was seen a few times. This rearrangement joins TRBV6-2 or TRBV6-3 to TRBJ2-3, with D tentatively TRBD1 or TRBD2 (5 bases each). The CDR3 totals 14 residues. Looked up from germline, CDR1 is MNHEY and CDR2 is SVGEGT. Trimming pared 4 bases from V and 8 bases from J, leaving 16 bases between. The CDR3 DNA is TGTGCCAGCAGTTCCGGGACCGCCCTGAGTACGCAGTATTTT. Translating gives CASSSGTALSTQYF.

This clonotype is large by share. The chain links TRBV7-2 to TRBJ1-2, with 9 nucleotides matching TRBD1. The CDR3 runs 13 residues. In germline, CDR1 is SGHTA, CDR2 FQGNSA. V trimming: 5 bases; J trimming: 8 bases; junction bases outside the gene matches: 6. The CDR3 loop is CASSQDRGKGYTF. The CDR3 bases are TGTGCCAGCAGCCAGGACAGGGGCAAAGGCTACACCTTC.

This clonotype appeared once. The chain employs TRBV7-9 and TRBJ2-3; the match to TRBD2 covers 12 bases. J was trimmed by 3 bases and V by 5 bases; bases with no gene match: 3. This CDR3 comprises 15 residues. From germline, CDR1 is SEHNR and CDR2 FQNEAQ (reference sequence). CDR3 bases: TGTGCCAGCAGCCGGACTAGCGGGATAACAGATACGCAGTATTTT. Translating it yields CASSRTSGITDTQYF.

V gene TRBV27 combines with J gene TRBJ2-2, with D tentatively TRBD2 (6 bases). The CDR3 covers 16 residues. Trimming removed 3 bases at V and 7 bases at J, with 18 bases between. Germline loops: CDR1 MNHEY, CDR2 SMNVEV (reference sequence). CDR3 sequence: CASSFSRLGIGGELFF. The CDR3 DNA sequence: TGTGCCAGCAGTTTCTCTCGACTAGGGATTGGCGGGGAGCTGTTTTTT.

The gene calls are TRBV4-1 and TRBJ2-1; possible D gene TRBD2, 5 bases. Trimming left V 6 bases short and J 0 bases short, with 15 bases between. The CDR3 consists of 16 residues. Germline loops: CDR1 MGHRA, CDR2 YSYEKL. CDR3: CASRYEASLSYNEQFF. CDR3 DNA: TGCGCCAGCAGATACGAGGCTAGCCTCTCCTACAATGAGCAGTTCTTC.

The DNA for the CDR3 is TGCGCCAGCAGCCCAAGGGGGGGTCCCGGGGAGCTGTTTTTT. Translating it yields CASSPRGGPGELFF. The rearrangement uses TRBV4-3 and TRBJ2-2; perhaps TRBD2 as D (7 bases). CDR3 length equals 14 residues. Germline V gene lookup returns CDR1 LGHNA and CDR2 YSLEER. The V end was cut by 4 bases, the J end by 6 bases, with 12 bases between.

V and J are TRBV6-1 and TRBJ2-3; 11 nucleotides match TRBD2. CDR1 MNHNS and CDR2 SASEGT come from the germline V gene. The CDR3 consists of 15 residues. The V segment lost 5 bases and the J segment 3 bases; nucleotides outside the gene matches: 4. CDR3 nucleotide sequence: TGTGCCAGCAGTAAACTAGCGGGGGATACAGATACGCAGTATTTT. Translated: CASSKLAGDTDTQYF.

Comment on this clonotype: Germline is not matched at one junction end, which may reflect a read error. V and J are TRBV4-1 and TRBJ2-5; 11 nucleotides agree with TRBD2. CDR3 length: 15 residues. The V gene's germline CDR1 is MGHRA and CDR2 YSYEKL. CDR3 DNA: TGCGCCAGCAGCGGGGGCATAGCGGGAGGGCCGGTACCACACTTC. It yields the protein CASSGGIAGGPVPHF.

The rearrangement uses TRBV19 and TRBJ2-1, with 14 bases that match TRBD2. CDR1 is LNHDA and CDR2 is SQIVND in the germline V gene (reference sequence). The CDR3 runs to 19 residues. Trimming at V came to 6 bases and at J to 5 bases, leaving 15 bases not matched to a gene. CDR3 DNA sequence: TGTGCCAGTAGCTGGACAGGGATGACTAGCGGGAGGGTCCACAATGAGCAGTTCTTC. Its translation: CASSWTGMTSGRVHNEQFF.

This clonotype turned up a few times. J is TRBJ1-5 and V is TRBV28; D ambiguous. Trimming left V 10 bases short and J 2 bases short, with 15 bases between. Germline lookup yields CDR1 MDHEN and CDR2 SYDVKM. The CDR3 is 14 amino acids. This chain's CDR3 is CATQEGYGNQPQHF. In DNA form, the CDR3 reads TGTGCCACCCAGGAGGGTTATGGCAATCAGCCCCAGCATTTT.

The chain couples TRBV6-5 to TRBJ1-4, with 7 positions matching TRBD1. This CDR3 has 17 residues. After removal of 4 bases from V and 2 bases from J, the junction contained 10 bases not matched to a gene. Germline V gene data show CDR1 as MNHEY and CDR2 as SVGAGI. The DNA for the CDR3 is TGTGCCAGCAGTTCAAACAGGGGAGGCGGGACTAATGAAAAACTGTTTTTT. It yields the protein CASSSNRGGGTNEKLFF.

The chain has TRBV12-3 or TRBV12-4 and TRBJ1-5; D remains ambiguous. This CDR3 spans 12 amino acids. V lost 5 bases and J 4 bases, leaving 6 bases between the germline ends. The CDR3 region is CASSRRNQPQHF. For the CDR3, the DNA is TGTGCCAGCAGTCGGAGAAATCAGCCCCAGCATTTT.

This clonotype was picked up a small number of times. The chain has TRBV7-9 and TRBJ2-5, with a tentative D call TRBD2 (6 bases). Germline V gene lookup returns CDR1 SEHNR and CDR2 FQNEAQ (reference sequence). The V gene lost 5 bases and the J gene lost 10 bases, with 23 bases spanning the gap. The CDR3 has 15 residues. CDR3 DNA sequence: TGTGCCAGCAGCCCGAATCTTCGGGACTCGGGGTACCAGTACTTC. This translates into CASSPNLRDSGYQYF.

The genes are TRBV28 and TRBJ1-1; possibly TRBD1 for D (6 bases). The length of the CDR3 is 15 residues. With 6 bases removed from V and 0 bases from J, the gap between germline ends came to 14 bases. Germline CDR1 MDHEN, CDR2 SYDVKM. Written as DNA, the CDR3 is TGTGCCAGCAGCCTTACATCAGGGGTGAACACTGAAGCTTTCTTT. Protein product: CASSLTSGVNTEAFF.

This clonotype came up a few times. This chain joins TRBV7-9 and TRBJ1-6; perhaps TRBD1 as D (6 bases). Trimming left V 3 bases short and J 6 bases short, with 12 bases between. The V gene's germline CDR1 is SEHNR and CDR2 FQNEAQ (reference sequence). The CDR3 length is 15 residues. The DNA for the CDR3 is TGTGCCAGCAGCTTCCCGGGGGCTGGTAATTCACCCCTCCACTTT. Translated: CASSFPGAGNSPLHF.

The chain has TRBV24-1 and TRBJ2-2; TRBD1 agrees at 7 bases. This CDR3 spans 13 amino acids. Trimming took 12 bases from V and 0 from J; bases not matched to a gene: 3. In germline, CDR1 is KGHDR, CDR2 SFDVKD. Written as DNA, the CDR3 is TGTGCCTCTGGGACAGCGAACACCGGGGAGCTGTTTTTT. Protein product: CASGTANTGELFF.

The chain couples TRBV30 to TRBJ2-5, with D tentatively TRBD2 (7 bases). Trimming took off 4 bases at V and 4 bases at J, with 13 bases between the two ends. This CDR3 has 13 residues. CDR1 GTSNPN and CDR2 SVGIG come from the germline V gene (reference sequence). CDR3 loop: CAWITGGRETQYF. The DNA of the CDR3 is TGTGCCTGGATAACGGGGGGCAGAGAGACCCAGTACTTC.

This clonotype has just one count. V is TRBV12-3 or TRBV12-4 and J is TRBJ2-7; TRBD2 aligns across 8 bases. V dropped 6 bases and J dropped 4; count of bases not matched to a gene: 5. This CDR3 contains 13 residues. For the CDR3, the DNA is TGTGCCAGCAGCCCCGGGAGGGTTTACGAGCAGTACTTC. Its translation: CASSPGRVYEQYF.

CDR3 in DNA: TGTGCCAGCAGTTACTCCAGGGGTGCTAACTATGGCTACACCTTC. It codes for CASSYSRGANYGYTF. The rearrangement joins TRBV6-5 to TRBJ1-2, with D possibly TRBD1 on 6 matching bases. Germline CDR1 MNHEY, CDR2 SVGAGI. The CDR3 totals 15 residues. Trimming took off 0 bases at V and 0 bases at J, with 8 bases between the two ends.

This clonotype showed up just a few times. The chain joins TRBV10-2 to TRBJ2-7; D may be TRBD1 (5 bases). The CDR3 loop spans 13 amino acids. V lost 3 bases to trimming and J lost 3 bases, with 9 bases between them. Germline CDR1 is WSHSY and CDR2 is SAAADI. The CDR3 sequence is CASSDDRIYEQYF. The CDR3, as DNA: TGCGCCAGCAGTGACGACAGAATCTACGAGCAGTACTTC.

Comments on this clonotype: The junction departs from germline at one end; a sequencing error may be responsible. The rearrangement joins TRBV18 to TRBJ1-1; D is undetermined. Per the germline V gene, CDR1 is KGHSH and CDR2 is LQKENI. The CDR3 has 14 residues. The CDR3 here is CAGSLNGGKAEAFF. The CDR3 DNA sequence: TGTGCCGGCTCCCTCAATGGAGGGAAGGCTGAAGCTTTCTTT.

This chain uses TRBV29-1 with TRBJ2-7, with 14 bases matching TRBD2. V was pared by 8 bases and J by 6 bases, with 9 bases of the junction left unmatched. The CDR3 covers 14 residues. CDR1 is SQVTM, CDR2 ANQGSEA, per germline. Here the CDR3 DNA reads TGCAGCACCCTGGGGACTAGCGGGGGTTTCGAGCAGTACTTC. Translating gives CSTLGTSGGFEQYF.

This chain uses TRBV7-2 with TRBJ2-1; 8 nucleotides line up with TRBD1. Germline V gene sequence: CDR1 SGHTA, CDR2 FQGNSA. Trimming cost V 3 bases and J 16 bases; bases outside gene matches: 8. This CDR3 spans 12 amino acids. The CDR3 is CASSFLRQGYFF. Here the CDR3 DNA reads TGTGCCAGCAGCTTTTTAAGACAGGGGTATTTCTTC.

The chain carries TRBV28 and TRBJ1-1, with 8 bases identical to TRBD1. The CDR3 is 15 residues long. Unmatched junction bases numbered 9, after V lost 5 bases and J lost 4 bases. Germline V CDR1 and CDR2: MDHEN, SYDVKM. The CDR3 protein is CASSLDRGGITEAFF. CDR3 nucleotides: TGTGCCAGCAGTCTTGACAGGGGCGGAATCACTGAAGCTTTCTTT.